Below, one T cell receptor (beta chain) is given with its context. Antigen: not known. The data were taken from a study of cytomegalovirus exposure and HLA in healthy donors. CDR3 length: 14 residues. CDR1 and CDR2 (germline): ENHRY, SYGVKD. Trimming took 5 bases from V and 8 from J; bases not matched to a gene: 9. The primer mix had 60 Vbeta and 13 Jbeta primers. Libraries were prepared by immunoSEQ multiplex PCR; TCRdb keeps only in-frame clonotypes and omits some of them. This sample has 75,000 to 80,000 clones, with roughly two thirds found just once. Study-wide results and limits: Later, an analysis showed that TCR beta chains associated with HLA were more clonally expanded than others that were equally common.

This receptor was identified in a man between 60 and 70 years old in good health and CMV-seropositive. The chain links TRBV10-3 to TRBJ1-2, with 9 bases lining up with TRBD1. The sequenced sample consisted of PBMCs. Here the CDR3 reads CAISPPQGALGYTF. DNA of the CDR3: TGTGCCATCAGTCCACCACAGGGGGCCCTGGGCTACACCTTC.